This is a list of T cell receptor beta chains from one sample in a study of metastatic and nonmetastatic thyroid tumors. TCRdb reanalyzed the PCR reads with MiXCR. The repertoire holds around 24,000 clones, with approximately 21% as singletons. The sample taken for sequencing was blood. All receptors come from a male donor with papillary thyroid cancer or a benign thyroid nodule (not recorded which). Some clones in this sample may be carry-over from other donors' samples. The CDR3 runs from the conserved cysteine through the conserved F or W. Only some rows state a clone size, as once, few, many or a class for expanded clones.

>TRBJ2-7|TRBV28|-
CASRSVRSHDQYF
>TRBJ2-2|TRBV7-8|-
CASSPGAVDTGELFF
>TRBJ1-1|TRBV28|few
CASKPLGQSTEAFF
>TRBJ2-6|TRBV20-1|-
CSVRKQGDNSGANVLTF
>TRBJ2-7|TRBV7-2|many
CASSGTRRYEQYF
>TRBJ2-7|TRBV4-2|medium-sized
CASSQDSTYEQYF
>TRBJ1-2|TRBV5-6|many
CASSLVGQGRYGYTF
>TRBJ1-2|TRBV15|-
CVTSSRGQVYYGYTF
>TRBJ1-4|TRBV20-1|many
CSARESAGVGKLFF
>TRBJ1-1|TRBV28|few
CASSLHPMTANTEAFF
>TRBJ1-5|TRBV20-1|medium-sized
CSASQGAEQPQHF
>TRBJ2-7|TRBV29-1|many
CSVARVGGYEQYF
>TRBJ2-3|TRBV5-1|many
CASSSAGQGGADTQYF
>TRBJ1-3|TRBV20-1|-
CSAGRWSSRNTIYF
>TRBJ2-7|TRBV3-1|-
CANSHLSHTEQYF
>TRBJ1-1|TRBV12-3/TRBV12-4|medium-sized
CASSFFGQGRTEAFF
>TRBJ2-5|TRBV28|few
CSSSLEAGGSYQETQYF
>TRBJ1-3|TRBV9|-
CASSVLNSGLIYF
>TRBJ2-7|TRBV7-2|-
CASSLTGYSYEQYF
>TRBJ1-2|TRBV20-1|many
CSAAQGAMNYGYTF
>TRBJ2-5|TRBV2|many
CASSENVETQYF
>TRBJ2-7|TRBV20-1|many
CSARRGGSNEQYF
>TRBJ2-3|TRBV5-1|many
CASSSGLARADTQYF